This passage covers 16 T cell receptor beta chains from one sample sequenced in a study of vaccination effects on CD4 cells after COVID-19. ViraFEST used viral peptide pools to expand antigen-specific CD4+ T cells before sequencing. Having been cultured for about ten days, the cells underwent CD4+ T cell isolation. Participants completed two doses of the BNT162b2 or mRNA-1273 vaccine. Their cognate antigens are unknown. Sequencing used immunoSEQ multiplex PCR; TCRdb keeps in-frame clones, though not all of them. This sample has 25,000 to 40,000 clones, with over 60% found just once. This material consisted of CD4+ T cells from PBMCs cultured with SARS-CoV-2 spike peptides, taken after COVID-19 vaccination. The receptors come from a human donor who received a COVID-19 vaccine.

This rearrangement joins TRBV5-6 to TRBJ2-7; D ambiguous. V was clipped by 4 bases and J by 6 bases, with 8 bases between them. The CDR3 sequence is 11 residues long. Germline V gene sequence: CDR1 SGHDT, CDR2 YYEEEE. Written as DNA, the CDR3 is TGTGCCAGCAGCCTCGGCGGCGAGCAGTACTTC. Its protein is CASSLGGEQYF.

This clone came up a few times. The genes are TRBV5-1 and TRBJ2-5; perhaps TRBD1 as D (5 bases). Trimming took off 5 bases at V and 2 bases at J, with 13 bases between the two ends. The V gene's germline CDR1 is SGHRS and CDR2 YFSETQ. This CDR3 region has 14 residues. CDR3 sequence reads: CASRSQGAQETQYF. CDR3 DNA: TGCGCCAGCAGATCCCAGGGTGCACAAGAGACCCAGTACTTC.

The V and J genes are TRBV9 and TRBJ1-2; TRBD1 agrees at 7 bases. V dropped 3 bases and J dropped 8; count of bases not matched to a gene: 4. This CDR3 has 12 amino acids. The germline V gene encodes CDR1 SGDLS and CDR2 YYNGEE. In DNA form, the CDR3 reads TGTGCCAGCAGCGAACAGGGGAGCGGCTACACCTTC. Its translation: CASSEQGSGYTF.

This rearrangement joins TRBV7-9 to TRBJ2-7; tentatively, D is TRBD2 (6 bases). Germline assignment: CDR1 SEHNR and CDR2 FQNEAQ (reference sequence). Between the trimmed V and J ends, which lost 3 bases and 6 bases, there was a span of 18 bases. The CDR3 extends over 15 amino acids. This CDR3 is CASSFRERGAGEQYF. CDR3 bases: TGTGCCAGCAGCTTTCGGGAGAGGGGAGCCGGCGAGCAGTACTTC.

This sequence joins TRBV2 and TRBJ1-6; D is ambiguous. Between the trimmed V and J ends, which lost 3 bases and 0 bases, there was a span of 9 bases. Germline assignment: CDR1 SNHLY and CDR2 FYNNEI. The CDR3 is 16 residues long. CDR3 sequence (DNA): TGTGCCAGCAGTGAGAGGACCAGCTCCTATAATTCACCCCTCCACTTT. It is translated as CASSERTSSYNSPLHF.

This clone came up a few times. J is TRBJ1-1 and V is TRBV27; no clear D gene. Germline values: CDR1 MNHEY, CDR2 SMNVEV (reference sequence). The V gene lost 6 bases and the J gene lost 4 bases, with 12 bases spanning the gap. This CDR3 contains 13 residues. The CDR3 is CASSLGWRTEAFF. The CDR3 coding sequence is TGTGCCAGCAGCTTAGGGTGGCGCACTGAAGCTTTCTTT.

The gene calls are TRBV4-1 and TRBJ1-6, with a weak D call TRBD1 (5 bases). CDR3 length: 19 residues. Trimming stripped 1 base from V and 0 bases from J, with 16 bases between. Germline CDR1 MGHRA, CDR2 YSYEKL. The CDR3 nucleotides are TGCGCCAGCAGCCAAGTAGCCGGGGCAGGGCGCTCCTATAATTCACCCCTCCACTTT. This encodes CASSQVAGAGRSYNSPLHF.

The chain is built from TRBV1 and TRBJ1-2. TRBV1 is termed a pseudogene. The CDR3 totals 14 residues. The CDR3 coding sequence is TGCACCAGCAGCCAGATCCGAATTAACTATGGCTACACCTTC. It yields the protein CTSSQIRINYGYTF.

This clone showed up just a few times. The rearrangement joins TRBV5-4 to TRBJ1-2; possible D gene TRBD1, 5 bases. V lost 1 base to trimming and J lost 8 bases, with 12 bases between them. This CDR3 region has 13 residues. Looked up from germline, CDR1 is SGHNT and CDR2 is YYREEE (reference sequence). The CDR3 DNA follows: TGTGCCAGCAGCTTGCAGCAGGGAGGCGGCTACACCTTC. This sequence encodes CASSLQQGGGYTF.

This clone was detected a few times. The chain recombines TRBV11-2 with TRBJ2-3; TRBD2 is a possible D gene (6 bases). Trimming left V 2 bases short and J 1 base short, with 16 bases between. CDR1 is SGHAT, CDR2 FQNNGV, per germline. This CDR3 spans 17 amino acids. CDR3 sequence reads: CASSLQFPPGGTDTQYF. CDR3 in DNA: TGTGCCAGCAGCTTACAATTCCCGCCGGGGGGCACAGATACGCAGTATTTT.

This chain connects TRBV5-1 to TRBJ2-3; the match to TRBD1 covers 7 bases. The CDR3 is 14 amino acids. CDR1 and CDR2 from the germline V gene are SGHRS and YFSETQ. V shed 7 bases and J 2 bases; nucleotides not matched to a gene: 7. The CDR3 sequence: CASCDRAHTDTQYF. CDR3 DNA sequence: TGCGCCAGCTGTGACAGGGCACACACAGATACGCAGTATTTT.

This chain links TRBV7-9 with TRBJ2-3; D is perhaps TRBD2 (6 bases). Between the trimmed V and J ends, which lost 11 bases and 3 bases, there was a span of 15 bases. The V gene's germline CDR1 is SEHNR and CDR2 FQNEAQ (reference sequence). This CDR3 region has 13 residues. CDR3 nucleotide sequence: TGTGCCCCCTCTAGCGTTTCGACAGATACGCAGTATTTT. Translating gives CAPSSVSTDTQYF.

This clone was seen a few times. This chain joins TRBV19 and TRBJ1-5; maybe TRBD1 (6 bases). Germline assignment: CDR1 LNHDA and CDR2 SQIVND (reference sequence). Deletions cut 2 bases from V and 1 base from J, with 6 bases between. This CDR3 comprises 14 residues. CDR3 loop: CASSITGSNQPQHF. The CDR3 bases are TGTGCCAGTAGTATAACAGGGAGCAATCAGCCCCAGCATTTT.

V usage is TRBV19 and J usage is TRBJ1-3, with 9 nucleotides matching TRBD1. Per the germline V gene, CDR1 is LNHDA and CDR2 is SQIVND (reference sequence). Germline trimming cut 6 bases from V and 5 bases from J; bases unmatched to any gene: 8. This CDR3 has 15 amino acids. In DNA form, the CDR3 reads TGTGCCAGTAGAAATTACAGGGGGCGAAGAAACACCATATATTTT. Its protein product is CASRNYRGRRNTIYF.

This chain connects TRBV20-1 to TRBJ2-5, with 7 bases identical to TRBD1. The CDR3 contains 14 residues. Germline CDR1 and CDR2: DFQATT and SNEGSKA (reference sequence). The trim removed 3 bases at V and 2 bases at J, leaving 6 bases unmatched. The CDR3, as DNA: TGCAGTGCTAGTGTGACAGGGCAGCAAGAGACCCAGTACTTC. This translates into CSASVTGQQETQYF.

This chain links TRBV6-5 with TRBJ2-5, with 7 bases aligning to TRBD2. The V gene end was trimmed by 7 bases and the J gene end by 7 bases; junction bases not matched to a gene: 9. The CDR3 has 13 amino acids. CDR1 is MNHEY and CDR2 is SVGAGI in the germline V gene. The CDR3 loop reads CASTSGAPGTQYF. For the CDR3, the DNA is TGTGCCAGCACCAGCGGGGCTCCAGGGACCCAGTACTTC.